This T cell receptor (beta chain) stems from a study of blood T cell repertoires in COVID-19. The wider study: The analysed material was cDNA or gDNA that came from T cells, B-cell-depleted T cells, or PBMCs.

Original analysis: Estimation of nucleated cell counts relied on the amplification of reference gene primers. Assay: immunoSEQ multiplex PCR; the TCRdb copy retains only in-frame clones and omits some. The V and J calls and clone size are taken from that table; D and trimming were inferred from the DNA. The data show roughly 100,000 clones, around nine tenths seen once. Per the germline V gene, CDR1 is LNHDA and CDR2 is SQIVND (reference sequence). The CDR3 has 12 residues. J was trimmed by 5 bases and V by 8 bases; bases with no gene match: 3. V and J are TRBV19 and TRBJ1-5; 7 nucleotides align to TRBD1. The sequence came from a man in his fifties with active COVID-19. Sequenced material: peripheral blood. The chain's CDR3 is CASGQGDQPQHF. DNA of the CDR3: TGTGCCAGTGGGCAGGGGGATCAGCCCCAGCATTTT.